The clone carrying this T cell receptor beta chain was observed once. The PCR used 60 Vbeta and 13 Jbeta primers. Here immunoSEQ multiplex PCR was the method, and the copy in TCRdb shows in-frame clones only, minus some. The sample lists roughly 170,000 clones, over 60% occurring once. This sample is part of a study of cytomegalovirus exposure and HLA in healthy donors. The CDR3 has 17 amino acids. Germline CDR1 and CDR2: SGDLS and YYNGEE. Unmatched junction bases numbered 8, after V lost 2 bases and J lost 5 bases. The chain uses TRBV9 and TRBJ1-6; 9 bases align to TRBD1. Specimen: PBMCs. The receptor's source is a girl under 18 in good health and CMV-seronegative. The CDR3 is CASSVPTGGRDNSPLHF. CDR3 nucleotide sequence: TGTGCCAGCAGCGTCCCGACAGGGGGTAGGGATAATTCACCCCTCCACTTT.